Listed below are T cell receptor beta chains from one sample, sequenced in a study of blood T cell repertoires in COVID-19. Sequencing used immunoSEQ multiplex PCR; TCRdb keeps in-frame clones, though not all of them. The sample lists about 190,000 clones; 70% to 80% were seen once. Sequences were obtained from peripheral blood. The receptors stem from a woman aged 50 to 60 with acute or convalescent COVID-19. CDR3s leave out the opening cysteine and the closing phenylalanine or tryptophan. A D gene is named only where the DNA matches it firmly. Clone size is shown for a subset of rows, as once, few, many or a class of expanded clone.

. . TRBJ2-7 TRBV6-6 ASSYSGADGRYEQY
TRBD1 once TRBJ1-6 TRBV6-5 ASSYSTGESPLH
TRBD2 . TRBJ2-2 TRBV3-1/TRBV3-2 ASSRLGPVAGGRTGELF
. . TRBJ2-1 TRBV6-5 ASRFGGYNEQF
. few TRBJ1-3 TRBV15 ATSRGGGSGNTIY
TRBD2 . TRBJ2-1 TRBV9 ASSPLELAGPYNEQF
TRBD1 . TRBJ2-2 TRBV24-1 ATSDWTGKGTGELF
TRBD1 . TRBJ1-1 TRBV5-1 ASSFNTGGTEAF
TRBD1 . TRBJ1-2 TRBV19 ASLTLKAGQGIHGYT
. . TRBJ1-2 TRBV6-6 ASSILDGYT
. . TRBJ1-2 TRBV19 ASRQGSDYGYT
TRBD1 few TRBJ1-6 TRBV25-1 ASRRGQQNSPLH
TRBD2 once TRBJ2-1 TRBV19 ASTKGLAGSYNEQF
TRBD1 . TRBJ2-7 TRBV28 ASRWGQGHYEQY
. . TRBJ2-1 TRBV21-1 ASSSWDFILMHEQF
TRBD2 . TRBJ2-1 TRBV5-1 ASSSVLAGGNEQF
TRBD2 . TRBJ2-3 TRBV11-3 ASSLFEGGDTQY
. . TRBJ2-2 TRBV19 ASSIGLVGELF
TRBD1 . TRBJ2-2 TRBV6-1 ASSETGHTGELF
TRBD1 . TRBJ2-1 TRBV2 ASYRDRVGNEQF
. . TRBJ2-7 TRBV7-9 ASSLARDLSAYEQY
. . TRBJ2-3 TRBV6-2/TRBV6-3 ASSRWRATDTQY
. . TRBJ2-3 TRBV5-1 ASNLQSTDTQY
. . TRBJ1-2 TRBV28 ASSPRVGGDGYT
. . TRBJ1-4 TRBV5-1 ASGPGLTNEKLF
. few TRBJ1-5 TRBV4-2 ASSQDSSGDVKAQH
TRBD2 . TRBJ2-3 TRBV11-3 ASSSTPGLALCTDTQY
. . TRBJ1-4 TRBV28 ASSSAGEGEKLF
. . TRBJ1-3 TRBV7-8 AGGTGSSGNTIY
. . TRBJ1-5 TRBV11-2 ASSARGGWGNQPQH
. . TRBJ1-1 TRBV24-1 ATSVDRDTEAF
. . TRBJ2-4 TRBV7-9 ASSPGSLLAKNIQY
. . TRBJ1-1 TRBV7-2 ASSSAPGVSF
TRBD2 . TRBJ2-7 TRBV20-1 SASSASGGWEQY
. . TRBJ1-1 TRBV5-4 ASSLARGNTEAF
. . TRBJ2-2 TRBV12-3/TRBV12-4 ASSLLSGELF
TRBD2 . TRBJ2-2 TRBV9 ASSPREGLAGAPLF
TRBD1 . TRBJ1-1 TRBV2 ASIAGGNTEAF
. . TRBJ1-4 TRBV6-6 ASSYSTGGSEKLF
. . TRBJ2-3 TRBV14 ASSQGGGDTQY
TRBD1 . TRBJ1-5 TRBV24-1 ATSDPGTGGDQPQH
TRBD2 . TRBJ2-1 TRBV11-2 ASSSVAGGRGEQF
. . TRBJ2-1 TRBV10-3 AISPGLNYNEQF
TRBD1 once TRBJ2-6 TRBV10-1 ASSAGTGGAGANVLT
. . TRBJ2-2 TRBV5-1 ASSFSGGATGELF
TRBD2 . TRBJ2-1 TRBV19 ATTKDGTTYNEQF
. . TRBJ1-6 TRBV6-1 ASSDDSSSPLH
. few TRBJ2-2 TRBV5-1 ASSLAVGLRPGELF
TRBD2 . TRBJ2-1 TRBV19 ASSILLAGRLF
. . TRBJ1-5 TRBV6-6 ASSFQATGNQPQH
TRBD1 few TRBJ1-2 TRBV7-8 ASGDSSNYGYT